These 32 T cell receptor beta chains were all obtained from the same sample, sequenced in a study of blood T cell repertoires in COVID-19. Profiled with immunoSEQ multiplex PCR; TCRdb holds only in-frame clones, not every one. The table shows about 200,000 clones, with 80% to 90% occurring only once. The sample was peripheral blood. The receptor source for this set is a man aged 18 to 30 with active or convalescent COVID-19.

This chain's CDR3 is CASSLGQGRYGYTF. DNA of the CDR3: TGTGCCAGCAGTCTGGGACAGGGACGCTATGGCTACACCTTC. The rearrangement joins TRBV28 to TRBJ1-2, with 9 bases identical to TRBD1. Trimming removed 5 bases from V and 4 bases from J; junction bases left unmatched: 5. CDR1 MDHEN and CDR2 SYDVKM come from the germline V gene. The CDR3 has 14 amino acids.

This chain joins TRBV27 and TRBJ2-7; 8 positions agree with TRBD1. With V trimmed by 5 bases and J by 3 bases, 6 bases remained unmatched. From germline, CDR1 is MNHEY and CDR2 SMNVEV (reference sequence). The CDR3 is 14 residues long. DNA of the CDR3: TGTGCCAGCAGTCCGCGGACAGGGTTCTACGAGCAGTACTTC. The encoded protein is CASSPRTGFYEQYF.

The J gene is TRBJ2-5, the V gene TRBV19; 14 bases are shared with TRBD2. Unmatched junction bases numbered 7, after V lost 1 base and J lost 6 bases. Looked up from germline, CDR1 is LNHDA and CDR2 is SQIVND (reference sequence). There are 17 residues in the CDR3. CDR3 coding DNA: TGTGCCAGTAGTATAGGGGGGACTAGCGGGAGTGTGAAGACCCAGTACTTC. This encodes CASSIGGTSGSVKTQYF.

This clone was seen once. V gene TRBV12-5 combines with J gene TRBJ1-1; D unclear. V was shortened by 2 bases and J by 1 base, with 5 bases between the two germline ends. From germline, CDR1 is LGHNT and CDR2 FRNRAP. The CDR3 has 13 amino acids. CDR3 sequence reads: CASGLISNTEAFF. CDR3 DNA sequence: TGTGCTAGTGGTTTGATCTCGAACACTGAAGCTTTCTTT.

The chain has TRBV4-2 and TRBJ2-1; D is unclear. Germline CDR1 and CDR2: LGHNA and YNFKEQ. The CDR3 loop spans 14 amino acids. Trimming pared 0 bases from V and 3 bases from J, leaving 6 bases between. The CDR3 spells CASSQDFGYNEQFF. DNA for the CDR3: TGTGCCAGCAGCCAAGATTTCGGCTACAATGAGCAGTTCTTC.

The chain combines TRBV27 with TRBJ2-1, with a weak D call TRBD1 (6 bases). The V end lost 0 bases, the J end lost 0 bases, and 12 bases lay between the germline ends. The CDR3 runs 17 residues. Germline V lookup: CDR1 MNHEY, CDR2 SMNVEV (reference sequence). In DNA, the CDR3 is TGTGCCAGCAGTTTATCACAGGGCCCTAGCTCCTACAATGAGCAGTTCTTC. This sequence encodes CASSLSQGPSSYNEQFF.

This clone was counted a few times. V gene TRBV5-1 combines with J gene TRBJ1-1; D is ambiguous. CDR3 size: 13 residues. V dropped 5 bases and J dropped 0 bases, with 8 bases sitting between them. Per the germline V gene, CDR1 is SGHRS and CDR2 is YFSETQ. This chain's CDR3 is CASSSRMNTEAFF. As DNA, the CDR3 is TGCGCCAGCAGTTCCAGGATGAACACTGAAGCTTTCTTT.

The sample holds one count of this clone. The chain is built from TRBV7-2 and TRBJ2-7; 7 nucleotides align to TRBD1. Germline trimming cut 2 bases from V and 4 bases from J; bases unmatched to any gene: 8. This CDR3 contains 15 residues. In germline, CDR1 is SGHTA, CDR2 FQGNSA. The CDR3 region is CASSLTPGQRYEQYF. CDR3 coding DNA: TGTGCCAGCAGCTTAACCCCGGGACAGAGGTACGAGCAGTACTTC.

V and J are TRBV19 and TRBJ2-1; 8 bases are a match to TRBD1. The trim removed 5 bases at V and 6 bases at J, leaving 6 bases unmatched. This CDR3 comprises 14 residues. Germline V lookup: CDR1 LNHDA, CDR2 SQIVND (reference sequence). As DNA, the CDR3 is TGTGCCAGTAGTTTCGAGGACAGGGCCAATGAGCAGTTCTTC. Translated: CASSFEDRANEQFF.

In DNA, the CDR3 is TGTGCCAGCAGCTTACTGCAGAATAGCAATCAGCCCCAGCATTTT. Protein: CASSLLQNSNQPQHF. The chain has TRBV7-8 and TRBJ1-5; D unclear. The germline V gene has CDR1 SGHVS and CDR2 FQNEAQ. This CDR3 spans 15 amino acids. V was shortened by 2 bases and J by 0 bases, with 8 bases between the two germline ends.

This CDR3 is CASSLGQGVTDTQYF. As DNA, the CDR3 is TGTGCCAGCAGCCTGGGACAGGGGGTAACAGATACGCAGTATTTT. The chain couples TRBV11-2 to TRBJ2-3, with 11 bases identical to TRBD1. The V and J ends lost 5 bases and 3 bases, in that order; junction bases with no gene match: 4. CDR3 length: 15 amino acids. Germline V gene lookup returns CDR1 SGHAT and CDR2 FQNNGV.

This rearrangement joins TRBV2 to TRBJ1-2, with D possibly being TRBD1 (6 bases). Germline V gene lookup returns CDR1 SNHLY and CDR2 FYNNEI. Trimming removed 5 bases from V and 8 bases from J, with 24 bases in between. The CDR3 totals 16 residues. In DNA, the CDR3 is TGTGCCAGCAGTAAAACCGCAACCAGGGGTGTGGGCGGCTACACCTTC. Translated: CASSKTATRGVGGYTF.

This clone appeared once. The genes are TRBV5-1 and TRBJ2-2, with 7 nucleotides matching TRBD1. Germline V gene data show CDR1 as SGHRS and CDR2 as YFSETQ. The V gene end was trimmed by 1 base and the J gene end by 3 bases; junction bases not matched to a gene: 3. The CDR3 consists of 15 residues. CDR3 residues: CASSLTQGDTGELFF. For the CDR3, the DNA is TGCGCCAGCAGCTTGACCCAGGGGGACACCGGGGAGCTGTTTTTT. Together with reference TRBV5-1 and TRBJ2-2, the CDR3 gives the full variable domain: KAGVTQTPRYLIKTRGQQVTLSCSPISGHRSVSWYQQTPGQGLQFLFEYFSETQRNKGNFPGRFSGRQFSNSRSEMNVSTLELGDSALYLCASSLTQGDTGELFFGEGSRLTVL.

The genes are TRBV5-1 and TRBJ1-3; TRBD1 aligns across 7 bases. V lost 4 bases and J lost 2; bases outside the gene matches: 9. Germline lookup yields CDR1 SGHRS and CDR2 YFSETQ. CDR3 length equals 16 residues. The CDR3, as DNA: TGCGCCAGCAGCGATGGCAGGGGGGTCGCTGGAAACACCATATATTTT. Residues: CASSDGRGVAGNTIYF.

In DNA form, the CDR3 reads TGTGCCAGCGGGGGAGGTGGGGTAAAGGTTCTGGGAAATGAGCAGTTCTTC. Protein sequence: CASGGGGVKVLGNEQFF. The chain carries TRBV9 and TRBJ2-1, with D perhaps matching TRBD2 (6 bases). The CDR3 has 17 residues. Germline-derived CDR1 and CDR2 are SGDLS and YYNGEE. Trimming left V 7 bases short and J 7 bases short, with 27 bases between.

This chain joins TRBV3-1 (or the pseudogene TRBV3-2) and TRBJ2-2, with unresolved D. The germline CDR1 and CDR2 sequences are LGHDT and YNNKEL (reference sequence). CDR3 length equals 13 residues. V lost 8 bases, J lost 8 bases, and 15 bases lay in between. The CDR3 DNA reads TGTGCCAGCGCGTCGGCCGGAGAGGGGGAGCTGTTTTTT. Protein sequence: CASASAGEGELFF.

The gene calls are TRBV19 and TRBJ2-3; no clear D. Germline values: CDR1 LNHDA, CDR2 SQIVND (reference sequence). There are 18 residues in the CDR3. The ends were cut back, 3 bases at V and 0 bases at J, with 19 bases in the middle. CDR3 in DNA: TGTGCCAGTAGTATCGCGACGGGTGGCGGAATAAGCACAGATACGCAGTATTTT. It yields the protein CASSIATGGGISTDTQYF.

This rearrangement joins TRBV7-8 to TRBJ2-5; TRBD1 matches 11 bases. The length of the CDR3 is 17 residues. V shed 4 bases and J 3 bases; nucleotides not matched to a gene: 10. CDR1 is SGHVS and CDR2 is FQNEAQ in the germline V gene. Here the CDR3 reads CASSSRTGGAYEETQYF. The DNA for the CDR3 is TGTGCCAGCAGCTCCAGGACAGGGGGCGCATATGAAGAGACCCAGTACTTC.

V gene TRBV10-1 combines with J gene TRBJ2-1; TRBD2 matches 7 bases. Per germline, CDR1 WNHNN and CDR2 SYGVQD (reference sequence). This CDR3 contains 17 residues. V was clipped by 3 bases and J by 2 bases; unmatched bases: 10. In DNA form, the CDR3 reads TGCGCCAGCAGTGACTCGTGGGCTAGCGGTACCTACAATGAGCAGTTCTTC. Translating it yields CASSDSWASGTYNEQFF.

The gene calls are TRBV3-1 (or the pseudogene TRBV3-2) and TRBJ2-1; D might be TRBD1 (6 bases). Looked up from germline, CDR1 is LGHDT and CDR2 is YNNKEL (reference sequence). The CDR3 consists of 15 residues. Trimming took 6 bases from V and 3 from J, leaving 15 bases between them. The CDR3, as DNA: TGTGCCAGCAGGGAACAGGGAGACATCTACAATGAGCAGTTCTTC. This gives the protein CASREQGDIYNEQFF.

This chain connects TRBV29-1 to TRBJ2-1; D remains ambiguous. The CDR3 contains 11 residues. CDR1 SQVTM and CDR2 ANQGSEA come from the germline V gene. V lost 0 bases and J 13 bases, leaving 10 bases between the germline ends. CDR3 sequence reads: CSVEDRSSQFF. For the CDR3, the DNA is TGCAGCGTTGAAGATCGTAGTTCCCAGTTCTTC.

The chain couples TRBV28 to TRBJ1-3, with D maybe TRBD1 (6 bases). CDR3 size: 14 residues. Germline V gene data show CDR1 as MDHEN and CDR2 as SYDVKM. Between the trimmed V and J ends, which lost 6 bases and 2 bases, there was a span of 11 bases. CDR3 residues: CASRQGGPGNTIYF. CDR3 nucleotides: TGTGCCAGCAGACAGGGTGGCCCTGGAAACACCATATATTTT.

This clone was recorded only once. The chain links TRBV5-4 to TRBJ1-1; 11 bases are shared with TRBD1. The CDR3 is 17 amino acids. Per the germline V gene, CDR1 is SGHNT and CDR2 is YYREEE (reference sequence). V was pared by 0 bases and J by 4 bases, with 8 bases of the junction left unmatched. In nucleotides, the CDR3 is TGTGCCAGCAGCTTGGAAGGGACAGGGGGGGCGGTCACTGAAGCTTTCTTT. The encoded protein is CASSLEGTGGAVTEAFF.

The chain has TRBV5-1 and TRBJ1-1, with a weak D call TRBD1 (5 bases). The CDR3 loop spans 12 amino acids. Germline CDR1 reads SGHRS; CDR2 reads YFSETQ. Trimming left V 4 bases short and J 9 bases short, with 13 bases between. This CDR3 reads CASSPGQGQAFF. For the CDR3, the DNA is TGCGCCAGCAGCCCCGGACAAGGCCAAGCTTTCTTT. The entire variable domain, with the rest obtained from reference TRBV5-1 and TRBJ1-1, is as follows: KAGVTQTPRYLIKTRGQQVTLSCSPISGHRSVSWYQQTPGQGLQFLFEYFSETQRNKGNFPGRFSGRQFSNSRSEMNVSTLELGDSALYLCASSPGQGQAFFGQGTRLTVV.

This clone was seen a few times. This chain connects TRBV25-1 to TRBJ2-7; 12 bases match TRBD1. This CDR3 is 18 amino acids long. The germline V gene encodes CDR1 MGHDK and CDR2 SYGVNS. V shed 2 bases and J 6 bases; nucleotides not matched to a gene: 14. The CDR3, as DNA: TGTGCCAGCAGTGAACACATACGGGACAGGGGGCACTTTGGCGAGCAGTACTTC. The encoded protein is CASSEHIRDRGHFGEQYF.

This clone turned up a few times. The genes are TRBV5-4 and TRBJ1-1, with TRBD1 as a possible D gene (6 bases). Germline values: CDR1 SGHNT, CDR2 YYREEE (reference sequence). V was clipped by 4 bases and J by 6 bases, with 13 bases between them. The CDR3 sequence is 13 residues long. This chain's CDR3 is CASSTLQGPEAFF. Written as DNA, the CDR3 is TGTGCCAGCAGCACCTTACAGGGTCCTGAAGCTTTCTTT.

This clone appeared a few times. CDR3 in amino acids: CASSPLTTSGSREQYF. The CDR3 nucleotides read TGTGCCAGCAGTCCACTGACGACTAGCGGGAGTAGGGAGCAGTACTTC. This chain links TRBV28 with TRBJ2-7; the match to TRBD2 covers 12 bases. The length of the CDR3 is 16 residues. Germline V gene sequence: CDR1 MDHEN, CDR2 SYDVKM. The J segment lost 7 bases and the V segment lost 5 bases, leaving 12 bases of the junction unmatched.

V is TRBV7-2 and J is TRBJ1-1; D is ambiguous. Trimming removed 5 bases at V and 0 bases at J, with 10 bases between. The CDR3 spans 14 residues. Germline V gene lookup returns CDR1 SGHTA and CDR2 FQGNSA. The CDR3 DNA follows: TGTGCCAGCAGCCTATCTCGCATGAACACTGAAGCTTTCTTT. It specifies CASSLSRMNTEAFF.

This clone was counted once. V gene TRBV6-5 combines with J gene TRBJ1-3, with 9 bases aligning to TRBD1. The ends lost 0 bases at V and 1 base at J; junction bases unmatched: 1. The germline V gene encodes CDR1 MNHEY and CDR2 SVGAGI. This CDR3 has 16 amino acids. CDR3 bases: TGTGCCAGCAGTTACTCGGACAGGGGATCTGGAAACACCATATATTTT. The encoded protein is CASSYSDRGSGNTIYF.

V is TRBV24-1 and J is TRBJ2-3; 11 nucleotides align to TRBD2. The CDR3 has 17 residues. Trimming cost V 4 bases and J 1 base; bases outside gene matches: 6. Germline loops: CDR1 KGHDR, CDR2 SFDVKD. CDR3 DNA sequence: TGTGCCACCAGTGACAGCAGACTAGCGGGGCGCACAGATACGCAGTATTTT. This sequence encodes CATSDSRLAGRTDTQYF.

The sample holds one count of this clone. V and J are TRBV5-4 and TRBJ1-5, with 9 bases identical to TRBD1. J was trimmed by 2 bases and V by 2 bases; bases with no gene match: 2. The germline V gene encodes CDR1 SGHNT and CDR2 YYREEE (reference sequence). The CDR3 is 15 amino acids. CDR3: CASSLQGAGNQPQHF. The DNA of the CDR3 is TGTGCCAGCAGCTTACAGGGGGCAGGCAATCAGCCCCAGCATTTT. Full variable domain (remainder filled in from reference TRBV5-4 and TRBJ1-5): ETGVTQSPTHLIKTRGQQVTLRCSSQSGHNTVSWYQQALGQGPQFIFQYYREEENGRGNFPPRFSGLQFPNYSSELNVNALELDDSALYLCASSLQGAGNQPQHFGDGTRLSIL.

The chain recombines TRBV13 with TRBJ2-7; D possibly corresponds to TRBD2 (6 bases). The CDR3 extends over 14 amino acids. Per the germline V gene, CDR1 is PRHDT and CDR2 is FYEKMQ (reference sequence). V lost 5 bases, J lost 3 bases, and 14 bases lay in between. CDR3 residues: CASSPAGLDYEQYF. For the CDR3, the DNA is TGTGCCAGCAGCCCCGCGGGACTGGACTACGAGCAGTACTTC.